Below, 25 T cell receptor beta chains from the same sample are listed, as sequenced in a study of blood T cell repertoires in COVID-19. Profiling relied on immunoSEQ multiplex PCR, and the TCRdb table lists in-frame clones only, not all of them. The profile shows 110,000 to 150,000 clones, 80% to 90% of them singletons. Sequences were obtained from PBMCs or T cells enriched from blood (not recorded which). The receptors were gathered from a man in his fifties or sixties who had recovered from COVID-19.

CDR3 protein: CASSAGTSNSPLHF. The CDR3 DNA reads TGTGCCAGCAGTGCCGGGACAAGTAATTCACCCCTCCACTTT. The rearrangement links TRBV5-5 to TRBJ1-6; a weak D match, TRBD1 (6 bases). Germline lookup yields CDR1 SGHKS and CDR2 YYEKEE (reference sequence). This CDR3 has 14 residues. V was pared by 5 bases and J by 6 bases, with 12 bases between.

V is TRBV5-1 and J is TRBJ2-5, with D unresolved. The CDR3 is 14 amino acids. Germline lookup yields CDR1 SGHRS and CDR2 YFSETQ. Trimming pared 3 bases from V and 2 bases from J, leaving 11 bases between. CDR3 residues: CASSSTPLQETQYF. CDR3 nucleotide sequence: TGCGCCAGCAGCTCCACGCCGCTACAAGAGACCCAGTACTTC.

The V and J genes are TRBV4-3 and TRBJ2-1, with D possibly TRBD2 on 6 matching bases. Germline V gene sequence: CDR1 LGHNA, CDR2 YSLEER. The CDR3 runs 18 residues. V shed 1 base and J shed 7 bases, with 23 bases lying between them. This CDR3 is CASSQGSGGDAPLNEQFF. CDR3 coding DNA: TGCGCCAGCAGCCAAGGATCTGGCGGGGATGCCCCCCTAAATGAGCAGTTCTTC.

This chain connects TRBV20-1 to TRBJ1-6, with TRBD1 as a possible D gene (6 bases). Between the trimmed V and J ends, which lost 3 bases and 5 bases, there was a span of 11 bases. The CDR3 runs 14 residues. Germline V gene data show CDR1 as DFQATT and CDR2 as SNEGSKA (reference sequence). The CDR3 reads CSASEGHNNSPLHF. As DNA, the CDR3 is TGCAGTGCTAGTGAGGGACATAATAATTCACCCCTCCACTTT.

The V call is TRBV7-2, the J call TRBJ1-3, with D perhaps matching TRBD1 (6 bases). CDR3 size: 15 residues. Germline values: CDR1 SGHTA, CDR2 FQGNSA. The V gene lost 3 bases and the J gene lost 2 bases, with 11 bases spanning the gap. Here the CDR3 DNA reads TGTGCCAGCAGCTTTGGGGGGGCTCCTGGAAACACCATATATTTT. Encoded protein: CASSFGGAPGNTIYF. Together with reference TRBV7-2 and TRBJ1-3, the CDR3 gives the full variable domain: GAGVSQSPSNKVTEKGKDVELRCDPISGHTALYWYRQSLGQGLEFLIYFQGNSAPDKSGLPSDRFSAERTGGSVSTLTIQRTQQEDSAVYLCASSFGGAPGNTIYFGEGSWLTVV.

The chain uses TRBV24-1 and TRBJ2-1; 11 positions agree with TRBD1. The V segment lost 9 bases and the J segment 9 bases; nucleotides outside the gene matches: 9. CDR1 is KGHDR and CDR2 is SFDVKD in the germline V gene. The CDR3 totals 14 residues. The chain's CDR3 is CATGGTGGFGEQFF. As DNA, the CDR3 is TGTGCCACCGGCGGGACAGGGGGGTTCGGTGAGCAGTTCTTC.

The rearrangement uses TRBV14 and TRBJ2-1; 7 nucleotides agree with TRBD2. The CDR3 length is 15 residues. V gave up 4 bases and J gave up 4 bases; unmatched junction bases: 7. Germline lookup yields CDR1 SGHDN and CDR2 FVKESK. CDR3 in DNA: TGTGCCAGCAGCCTAGTCTGGGGGGGGTACAATGAGCAGTTCTTC. The encoded protein is CASSLVWGGYNEQFF.

This clone was recorded once. V is TRBV19 and J is TRBJ1-2; perhaps TRBD1 as D (5 bases). Trimming left V 6 bases short and J 5 bases short, with 7 bases between. This CDR3 region has 11 residues. Germline V gene lookup returns CDR1 LNHDA and CDR2 SQIVND (reference sequence). DNA for the CDR3: TGTGCCAGTAGGGAGGGGTATGGCTACACCTTC. Residues: CASREGYGYTF.

The chain combines TRBV3-1 (or the pseudogene TRBV3-2) with TRBJ2-6; TRBD1 agrees at 8 bases. The V segment lost 3 bases and the J segment 5 bases; nucleotides outside the gene matches: 3. The CDR3 runs to 15 residues. The germline V gene encodes CDR1 LGHDT and CDR2 YNNKEL (reference sequence). CDR3 bases: TGTGCCAGCAGCCAGGACAGGGTTAGGGCCAACGTCCTGACTTTC. Protein sequence: CASSQDRVRANVLTF.

The rearrangement joins TRBV15 to TRBJ1-3; perhaps TRBD1 as D (5 bases). Per germline, CDR1 LNHNV and CDR2 YYDKDF (reference sequence). CDR3 length: 15 residues. V lost 0 bases and J 3 bases, leaving 9 bases between the germline ends. CDR3 loop: CATSREGAFGNTIYF. The CDR3 bases are TGTGCCACCAGCAGAGAAGGGGCATTTGGAAACACCATATATTTT.

The chain is built from TRBV7-8 and TRBJ1-5, with 10 bases matching TRBD1. V trimming: 5 bases; J trimming: 1 base; junction bases outside the gene matches: 11. The CDR3 is made up of 18 amino acids. The germline V gene has CDR1 SGHVS and CDR2 FQNEAQ. DNA of the CDR3: TGTGCCAGCAGCAGACCAAAGGGACAGGGGATCAGCAATCAGCCCCAGCATTTT. Translating it yields CASSRPKGQGISNQPQHF.

This rearrangement joins TRBV7-3 to TRBJ2-5, with TRBD2 identical over 10 bases. The germline CDR1 and CDR2 sequences are SGHTA and FQGTGA. This CDR3 is 15 amino acids long. V was pared by 3 bases and J by 2 bases, with 3 bases of the junction left unmatched. The CDR3 DNA reads TGTGCCAGCAGCTTCTTTAGCGGGAGGCAAGAGACCCAGTACTTC. It specifies CASSFFSGRQETQYF.

The J gene is TRBJ2-1, the V gene TRBV11-3; D is possibly TRBD2 (6 bases). CDR3 length equals 15 residues. With 4 bases removed from V and 8 bases from J, the gap between germline ends came to 18 bases. CDR1 and CDR2 (germline): SGHNT, YENEEA. CDR3 sequence (DNA): TGTGCCAGCAGCTCCGGGACTCTCCGCGGCGATGAGCAGTTCTTC. It yields the protein CASSSGTLRGDEQFF.

In its sample, this clone was seen once. This sequence joins TRBV4-1 and TRBJ2-2; TRBD1 agrees at 7 bases. Trimming removed 4 bases from V and 0 bases from J; junction bases left unmatched: 2. The CDR3 has 15 amino acids. Per germline, CDR1 MGHRA and CDR2 YSYEKL. CDR3 sequence (DNA): TGCGCCAGCAGCCTTGGACAGGCGAACACCGGGGAGCTGTTTTTT. Encoded protein: CASSLGQANTGELFF.

The chain joins TRBV4-1 to TRBJ2-7, with D possibly matching TRBD2 (5 bases). CDR3 length: 14 amino acids. Trimming stripped 0 bases from V and 7 bases from J, with 13 bases between. The germline CDR1 and CDR2 sequences are MGHRA and YSYEKL. The CDR3 is CASSQERPPGEQYF. CDR3 in DNA: TGCGCCAGCAGCCAAGAGAGGCCGCCGGGGGAGCAGTACTTC.

V gene TRBV2 combines with J gene TRBJ2-7, with a tentative D call TRBD1 (6 bases). CDR1 SNHLY and CDR2 FYNNEI come from the germline V gene. Trimming stripped 6 bases from V and 4 bases from J, with 13 bases between. The CDR3 is 13 residues long. CDR3 nucleotides: TGTGCCAGCAGCAGGGGCTGGGGGTACGAGCAGTACTTC. As protein: CASSRGWGYEQYF.

This clone was seen a single time. V is TRBV19 and J is TRBJ2-3; 10 nucleotides match TRBD1. The J segment lost 4 bases and the V segment lost 3 bases, leaving 1 base of the junction unmatched. Germline CDR1 is LNHDA and CDR2 is SQIVND (reference sequence). The CDR3 has 14 amino acids. The CDR3 region is CASSIGTGADTQYF. The CDR3 nucleotides read TGTGCCAGTAGTATCGGGACAGGGGCAGATACGCAGTATTTT.

This clone was seen more than once but under ten times. V and J are TRBV7-9 and TRBJ2-1, with TRBD1 matching 7 bases. V lost 7 bases, J lost 0 bases, and 18 bases stayed unmatched. The CDR3 loop spans 19 amino acids. In germline, CDR1 is SEHNR, CDR2 FQNEAQ (reference sequence). The chain's CDR3 is CASINVRDSEALSYNEQFF. The CDR3 nucleotides are TGTGCCAGCATCAACGTAAGGGACAGCGAAGCCCTCTCCTACAATGAGCAGTTCTTC.

The V gene is TRBV11-1, the J gene TRBJ2-7; D gene unclear. Germline loops: CDR1 SGHAT, CDR2 FQDESV (reference sequence). This CDR3 region has 12 residues. The V end lost 2 bases, the J end lost 3 bases, and 5 bases lay between the germline ends. CDR3 residues: CASSLYSYEQYF. DNA of the CDR3: TGTGCCAGCAGCTTATACAGCTACGAGCAGTACTTC.

The chain uses TRBV5-1 and TRBJ1-2; TRBD1 matches 11 bases. Germline V lookup: CDR1 SGHRS, CDR2 YFSETQ. V trimming: 0 bases; J trimming: 7 bases; junction bases outside the gene matches: 11. This CDR3 spans 17 amino acids. The CDR3 spells CASSLEGQGGRAGGYTF. CDR3 bases: TGCGCCAGCAGCTTGGAGGGACAGGGGGGACGAGCTGGTGGCTACACCTTC.

The rearrangement uses TRBV18 and TRBJ1-3, with TRBD1 identical over 7 bases. CDR3 length equals 15 residues. The germline V gene encodes CDR1 KGHSH and CDR2 LQKENI. J was trimmed by 0 bases and V by 3 bases; bases with no gene match: 2. The CDR3 DNA reads TGTGCCAGCTCACCGGGACAGTTCTCTGGAAACACCATATATTTT. It codes for CASSPGQFSGNTIYF.

V gene TRBV5-1 combines with J gene TRBJ1-1; TRBD1 matches 8 bases. After removal of 4 bases from V and 0 bases from J, the junction contained 5 bases not matched to a gene. Germline V CDR1 and CDR2: SGHRS, YFSETQ. The CDR3 loop spans 15 amino acids. CDR3 amino acids: CASSPEGQVNTEAFF. In DNA form, the CDR3 reads TGCGCCAGCAGCCCGGAGGGACAGGTGAACACTGAAGCTTTCTTT.

The rearrangement joins TRBV5-6 to TRBJ1-4; possibly TRBD1 for D (5 bases). This CDR3 contains 14 residues. The germline gives CDR1 SGHDT, CDR2 YYEEEE. V was clipped by 4 bases and J by 8 bases, with 15 bases between them. DNA of the CDR3: TGTGCCAGCAGCCCCAGGGCGGGGGGAGAAAAACTGTTTTTT. Its protein product is CASSPRAGGEKLFF.

The chain recombines TRBV24-1 with TRBJ2-3; TRBD2 is a possible D gene (6 bases). Germline assignment: CDR1 KGHDR and CDR2 SFDVKD. Trimming stripped 4 bases from V and 2 bases from J, with 15 bases between. This CDR3 is built from 16 residues. The CDR3 loop reads CATSEPGRETTDTQYF. The CDR3 nucleotides are TGTGCCACCAGTGAACCGGGACGGGAGACCACAGATACGCAGTATTTT.

As to this clone: A read error may produce the germline difference seen at one junction end. The chain is built from TRBV15 and TRBJ1-1; 7 bases map to TRBD1. This CDR3 is built from 14 residues. Germline CDR1 and CDR2: LNHNV and YYDKDF (reference sequence). The CDR3 loop is CATGRAGGNTEAFF. In nucleotides, the CDR3 is TGTGCCACCGGCAGGGCAGGGGGAAACACTGAAGCTTTCTTT.